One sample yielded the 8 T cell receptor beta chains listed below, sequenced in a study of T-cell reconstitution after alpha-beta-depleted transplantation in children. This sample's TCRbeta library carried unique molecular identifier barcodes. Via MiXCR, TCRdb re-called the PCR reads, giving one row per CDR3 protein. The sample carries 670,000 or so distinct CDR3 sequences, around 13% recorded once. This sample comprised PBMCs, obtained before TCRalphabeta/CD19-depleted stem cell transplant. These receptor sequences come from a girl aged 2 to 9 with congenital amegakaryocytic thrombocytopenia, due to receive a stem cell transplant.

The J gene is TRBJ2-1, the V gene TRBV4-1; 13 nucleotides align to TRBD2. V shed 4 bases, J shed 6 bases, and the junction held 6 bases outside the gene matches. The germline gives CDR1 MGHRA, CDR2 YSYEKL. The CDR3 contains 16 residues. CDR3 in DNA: TGCGCCAGCAGCCGACCGGGACTAGCGGGAAGCAATGAGCAGTTCTTC. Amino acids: CASSRPGLAGSNEQFF.

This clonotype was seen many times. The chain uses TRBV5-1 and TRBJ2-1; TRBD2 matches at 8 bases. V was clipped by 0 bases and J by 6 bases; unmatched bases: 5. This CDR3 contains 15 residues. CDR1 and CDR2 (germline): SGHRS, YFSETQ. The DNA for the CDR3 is TGCGCCAGCAGCTTGGTCAGGACTAGCTTCAATGAGCAGTTCTTC. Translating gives CASSLVRTSFNEQFF.

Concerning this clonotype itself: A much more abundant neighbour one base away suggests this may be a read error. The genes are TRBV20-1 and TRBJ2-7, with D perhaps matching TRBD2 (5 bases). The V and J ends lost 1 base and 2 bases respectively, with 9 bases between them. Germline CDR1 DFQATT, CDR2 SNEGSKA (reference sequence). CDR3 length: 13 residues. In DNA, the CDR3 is TGCAGTGCTAGAGCTCCCGGGACCTACGAGCAGTACTTC. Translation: CSARAPGTYEQYF.

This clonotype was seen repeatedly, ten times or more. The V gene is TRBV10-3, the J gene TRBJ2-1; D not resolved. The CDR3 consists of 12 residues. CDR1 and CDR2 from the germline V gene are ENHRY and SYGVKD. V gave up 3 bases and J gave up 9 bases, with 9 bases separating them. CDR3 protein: CAISDPVGEQFF. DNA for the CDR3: TGTGCCATCAGTGACCCCGTCGGTGAGCAGTTCTTC.

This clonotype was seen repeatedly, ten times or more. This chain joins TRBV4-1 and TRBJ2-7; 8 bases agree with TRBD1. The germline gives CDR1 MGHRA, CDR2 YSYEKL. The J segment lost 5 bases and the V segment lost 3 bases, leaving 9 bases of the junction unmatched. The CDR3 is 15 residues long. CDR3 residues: CASSHLNRQGHEQYF. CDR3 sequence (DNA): TGCGCCAGCAGCCATCTTAATCGACAGGGGCACGAGCAGTACTTC.

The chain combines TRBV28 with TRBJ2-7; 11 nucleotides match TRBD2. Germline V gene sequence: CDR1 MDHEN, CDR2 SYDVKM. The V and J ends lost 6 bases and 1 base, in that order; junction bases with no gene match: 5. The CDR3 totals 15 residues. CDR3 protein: CASRERTSGSYEQYF. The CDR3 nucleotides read TGTGCCAGCAGGGAACGGACTAGCGGGTCCTACGAGCAGTACTTC.

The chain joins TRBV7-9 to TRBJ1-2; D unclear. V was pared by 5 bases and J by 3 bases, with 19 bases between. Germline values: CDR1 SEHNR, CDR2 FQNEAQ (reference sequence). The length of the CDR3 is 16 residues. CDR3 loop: CASSHRPSRNYYGYTF. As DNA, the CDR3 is TGTGCCAGCAGCCACAGACCCTCACGAAACTACTATGGCTACACCTTC.

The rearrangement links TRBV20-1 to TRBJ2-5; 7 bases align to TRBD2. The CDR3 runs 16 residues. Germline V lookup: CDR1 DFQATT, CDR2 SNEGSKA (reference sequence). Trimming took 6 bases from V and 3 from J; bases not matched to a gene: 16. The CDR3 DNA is TGCAGTGCCGCTCCCCCGAGGGAGGGCTCTAAAGAGACCCAGTACTTC. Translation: CSAAPPREGSKETQYF.